The T cell receptor (beta chain) under discussion was sequenced for a study of CD8+ T cells in alopecia areata listed by TCRdb under 2018. At the level of the whole study: Treated patients were enrolled in an open-label pilot trial of oral tofacitinib at 5 to 10 mg twice daily for moderate-to-severe alopecia areata. Tofacitinib was administered for 6 to 18 months, and 6 months of follow-up off drug were then conducted to assess delayed response and recurrence. For the treated patients, the SALT score, which quantifies what percentage of scalp surface area is affected, served as the measure of disease severity. To study T cell clonal expansion in alopecia areata, the researchers applied high-throughput TCRbeta sequencing to both the C3H/HeJ mouse model and human patients. Scalp tissue and sorted CD4+ and CD8+ peripheral blood T cells from patchy and totalis/universalis alopecia areata patients and from healthy controls were covered by human TCRbeta sequencing. Patients on tofacitinib were biopsied at baseline and after 4 and 24 weeks of treatment, and several of the patients also had a later scalp biopsy. Clonality in the scalp was compared among normal scalp (n=4), patchy alopecia areata scalp (n=8), and alopecia totalis/universalis scalp (n=8). RNA came from the PAXgene miRNA kit for fixed scalp, the miRNeasy kit for PBMCs, and the RNeasy kit for mouse skin. immunoSEQ multiplex PCR using 35 Vbeta forward primers and 13 Jbeta reverse primers was used to amplify TCRbeta CDR3 regions. Broad study findings and their caveats: Scalp TCR repertoire analysis is complicated because resident alphabeta T cells in normal human skin are also sequenced, whereas mouse skin is dominated by gammadelta T cells. Many expanded lesional clones persisted in scalp and blood during tofacitinib treatment, which may partly explain relapse after stopping treatment. TCR sequences shared between patients were less clear than in mice, possibly partly because of HLA diversity in the patient population. Tofacitinib significantly lowered scalp clonality and the number of expanded CD8+ clones among the top 100 scalp clones. Because the treated cohort was small and had only one nonresponder, larger studies are needed to examine links between baseline CD8+ expansion and response. Higher clonality and more expanded CD8+ clones were observed in lesional scalp than in normal scalp, particularly in alopecia totalis/universalis, a finding suggestive of antigenic drive.

CDR1 and CDR2, per the germline V gene, are SQVTM and ANQGSEA. Reading from cysteine to phenylalanine, the CDR3 counts 13 amino acids. The DNA shown is the 39-base CDR3, in frame from base 1. V trim: 4 bases; J trim: 7 bases; unmatched bases: 5. Receptor amplification or capture employed the immunoSEQ multiplex PCR assay. RNA was extracted from all samples and reverse transcribed into cDNA, which served as template for TCR sequencing. First-strand cDNA was synthesized with SuperScript III using a 2:1 mix of oligo-dT and random hexamers. A synthetic immune receptor repertoire was used to assess amplification bias, and residual bias was removed computationally. As for the original processing: Raw reads were preprocessed to remove errors, and CDR3 was defined according to IMGT conventions as the region from the conserved cysteine to phenylalanine. Clonality was calculated as 1 minus Shannon entropy normalized by log2 of the number of productive unique TCRs. CD4 or CD8 identity of scalp clones was inferred by cross-referencing scalp TCRbeta sequences with sorted blood CD4 and CD8 repertoires. TCRdb holds this immuneACCESS table with in-frame rearrangements only. Some clones are missing; in checked studies, unresolved V genes explain under half, and the rest has no known cause. That table gives V, J and clone size, and the DNA gave D and trimming. This sample has around 110,000 clones in its table, and 80% to 85% of those were observed once. Around a quarter of the sample lies in the top ten.

This sample's time point label indicates: 20 to 30 weeks on oral tofacitinib. Sample treatment or condition, as interpreted from the label and publication: oral pan-JAK inhibitor, 5-10 mg twice daily. Lesional scalp punch biopsies and peripheral blood were obtained from alopecia areata patients. PBMCs were isolated by density centrifugation and stained for CD3, CD4 and CD8, and CD4+ and CD8+ T cells were sorted on a FACSAria. Turning to this clone: The antigen it binds to is not known. The input lacks base qualities; no much larger clone sits a single base away.

This chain is built from TRBV29-1 and TRBJ2-1; a stretch of 9 junction bases matches TRBD1. The material was CD8+ T cells sorted from blood, obtained at week 24, from a patient treated with tofacitinib. This clonotype was obtained from a human donor with alopecia areata. CDR3 reads: CSVGTGTGNEQFF. The DNA is TGCAGCGTTGGGACCGGGACAGGGAATGAGCAGTTCTTC.